Listed here are 20 T cell receptor beta chains from one sample, sequenced in a study of blood T cell repertoires in COVID-19. Method: immunoSEQ multiplex PCR; TCRdb's copy keeps in-frame clones and lacks some. The data hold 150,000 to 200,000 clones, with around 79% observed a single time. The sample taken for sequencing was PBMCs or T cells enriched from blood (not recorded which). These receptors were collected from a woman in her 70s in a cohort exposed to, infected with or recovered from COVID-19 (not recorded which).

The CDR3 loop reads CASNLWGQHNQPQHF. The DNA of the CDR3 is TGTGCCAGCAATCTATGGGGACAGCACAATCAGCCCCAGCATTTT. The chain couples TRBV28 to TRBJ1-5, with TRBD1 matching 7 bases. The V and J ends lost 7 bases and 3 bases, in that order; junction bases with no gene match: 9. This CDR3 contains 15 residues. Germline lookup yields CDR1 MDHEN and CDR2 SYDVKM.

The chain recombines TRBV15 with TRBJ1-1; TRBD1 matches at 9 bases. CDR1 and CDR2 from the germline V gene are LNHNV and YYDKDF (reference sequence). This CDR3 has 15 residues. V shed 5 bases, J shed 5 bases, and the junction held 9 bases outside the gene matches. CDR3 protein: CATSGQNRGRTEAFF. Written as DNA, the CDR3 is TGTGCCACCAGCGGACAGAACAGGGGGCGGACTGAAGCTTTCTTT.

V gene TRBV5-8 combines with J gene TRBJ1-1; D is unclear. The length of the CDR3 is 15 residues. Trimming shortened V by 4 bases and J by 0 bases, and 13 bases separated the two germline ends. The germline CDR1 and CDR2 sequences are SGHTS and YDEGEE. The CDR3 sequence is CASSPEGTLNTEAFF. Here the CDR3 DNA reads TGTGCCAGCAGCCCTGAGGGTACACTGAACACTGAAGCTTTCTTT.

This clone was recorded once. V and J are TRBV18 and TRBJ2-5; TRBD1 matches 7 bases. The CDR3 has 14 residues. Germline V gives CDR1 KGHSH, CDR2 LQKENI. V shed 6 bases and J 1 base; nucleotides not matched to a gene: 5. The CDR3 DNA is TGTGCCAGCTCCCAAACAGGGGCCCAAGAGACCCAGTACTTC. It codes for CASSQTGAQETQYF.

CDR3 in DNA: TGTGCCAGCAGTTCCGGACCGGGACAGGGGAACGAGCAGTACTTC. It translates to CASSSGPGQGNEQYF. V gene TRBV6-6 combines with J gene TRBJ2-7; 10 bases are shared with TRBD1. The ends lost 4 bases at V and 5 bases at J; junction bases unmatched: 8. The CDR3 loop spans 15 amino acids. Germline V lookup: CDR1 MNHNY, CDR2 SVGAGI (reference sequence).

This clone appeared a few times. The V call is TRBV28, the J call TRBJ1-2, with D maybe TRBD1 (6 bases). Germline CDR1 MDHEN, CDR2 SYDVKM. Trimming removed 4 bases from V and 7 bases from J, with 16 bases in between. This CDR3 is 14 amino acids long. The CDR3 here is CASSWSTGSGGYTF. In DNA, the CDR3 is TGTGCCAGCAGTTGGAGTACAGGGTCCGGTGGCTACACCTTC.

This chain uses TRBV19 with TRBJ2-1; 10 nucleotides line up with TRBD2. Looked up from germline, CDR1 is LNHDA and CDR2 is SQIVND (reference sequence). The CDR3 runs 14 residues. Losses at the gene ends were 5 bases for V and 9 bases for J; bases not matched to a gene: 7. CDR3 DNA sequence: TGTGCCAGTAGTTCGCTAGCGGGAGTCAGTGAGCAGTTCTTC. This gives the protein CASSSLAGVSEQFF.

V gene TRBV19 combines with J gene TRBJ1-6; perhaps TRBD1 as D (6 bases). Germline loops: CDR1 LNHDA, CDR2 SQIVND (reference sequence). The CDR3 sequence is 14 residues long. The V and J ends lost 4 bases and 10 bases respectively, with 14 bases between them. The CDR3 region is CASSKQGSGSPLHF. The DNA of the CDR3 is TGTGCCAGTAGTAAACAGGGATCAGGCTCACCCCTCCACTTT.

Written as DNA, the CDR3 is TGTGCCAGCAGCTTAGCTGGAACAGGATCCCTCCACTTT. It is translated as CASSLAGTGSLHF. The rearrangement uses TRBV11-2 and TRBJ1-6, with a weak D call TRBD1 (5 bases). Trimming pared 1 base from V and 14 bases from J, leaving 12 bases between. CDR1 SGHAT and CDR2 FQNNGV come from the germline V gene. This CDR3 region has 13 residues.

This chain links TRBV11-2 with TRBJ1-5, with D possibly being TRBD1 (6 bases). V was trimmed by 2 bases and J by 3 bases, leaving 11 bases between them. The CDR3 length is 15 residues. CDR1 is SGHAT, CDR2 FQNNGV, per germline. CDR3 residues: CASSLMPGANQPQHF. For the CDR3, the DNA is TGTGCCAGCAGCTTAATGCCAGGGGCCAATCAGCCCCAGCATTTT.

The chain is built from TRBV18 and TRBJ1-4; the match to TRBD1 covers 7 bases. The CDR3 totals 15 residues. The V segment lost 3 bases and the J segment 5 bases; nucleotides outside the gene matches: 6. Germline V gene data show CDR1 as KGHSH and CDR2 as LQKENI. The CDR3 spells CASSPPGRGNEKLFF. The CDR3 DNA follows: TGTGCCAGCTCACCGCCGGGCAGGGGGAATGAAAAACTGTTTTTT.

Here the CDR3 DNA reads TGTGCCAGCACGCGTTCAGGGATGTCCTACGAGCAGTACTTC. Translation gives CASTRSGMSYEQYF. The chain joins TRBV5-6 to TRBJ2-7; D is perhaps TRBD1 (5 bases). This CDR3 has 14 residues. With 6 bases removed from V and 1 base from J, the gap between germline ends came to 14 bases. Germline CDR1 and CDR2: SGHDT and YYEEEE.

The CDR3: CASSQSPGLGYNEQFF. The DNA for the CDR3 is TGCGCCAGCAGCCAATCTCCGGGACTAGGATACAATGAGCAGTTCTTC. The V gene is TRBV4-3, the J gene TRBJ2-1; TRBD2 agrees at 8 bases. The CDR3 is 16 residues long. V shed 2 bases and J 4 bases; nucleotides not matched to a gene: 7. CDR1 and CDR2 (germline): LGHNA, YSLEER.

The chain employs TRBV6-1 and TRBJ2-2, with a possible D match to TRBD1 (6 bases). Deletions cut 2 bases from V and 6 bases from J, with 19 bases between. CDR1 and CDR2 (germline): MNHNS, SASEGT. This CDR3 is built from 17 residues. The CDR3 here is CASSEFGTPALAGELFF. For the CDR3, the DNA is TGTGCCAGCAGTGAATTTGGGACACCTGCATTGGCCGGGGAGCTGTTTTTT.

As regards this clone: Sequence at one end of the junction differs from germline and may be a read error. The chain recombines TRBV5-1 with TRBJ2-1; possible D gene TRBD1, 5 bases. CDR3 size: 15 residues. The V gene's germline CDR1 is SGHRS and CDR2 YFSETQ. CDR3 in amino acids: CATSSATANVNEQFF. CDR3 DNA: TGCGCCACCAGCTCGGCGACAGCAAACGTCAATGAGCAGTTCTTC.

This chain connects TRBV7-2 to TRBJ1-5; D ambiguous. V was clipped by 3 bases and J by 0 bases, with 9 bases between them. Germline loops: CDR1 SGHTA, CDR2 FQGNSA. The CDR3 consists of 15 residues. CDR3 bases: TGTGCCAGCAGCTTCAACAGCTATAGCAATCAGCCCCAGCATTTT. This codes for CASSFNSYSNQPQHF.

The rearrangement uses TRBV3-1 (or the pseudogene TRBV3-2) and TRBJ2-5, with D possibly being TRBD2 (6 bases). V lost 0 bases to trimming and J lost 5 bases, with 10 bases between them. The CDR3 totals 14 residues. Per the germline V gene, CDR1 is LGHDT and CDR2 is YNNKEL (reference sequence). The chain's CDR3 is CASSQEGGWETQYF. The CDR3 DNA reads TGTGCCAGCAGCCAAGAGGGGGGTTGGGAGACCCAGTACTTC.

This clone was detected only a few times. The CDR3 sequence: CASSIGPSGSLVYNEQFF. The CDR3 nucleotides read TGTGCCAGTAGTATAGGTCCTAGCGGGAGTTTGGTCTACAATGAGCAGTTCTTC. The V gene is TRBV19, the J gene TRBJ2-1; 10 bases map to TRBD2. J lost 3 bases, V lost 1 base, and 9 bases had no gene match. CDR1 is LNHDA, CDR2 SQIVND, per germline (reference sequence). CDR3 size: 18 residues.

The gene calls are TRBV4-1 and TRBJ1-2, with D maybe TRBD1 (6 bases). V was trimmed by 2 bases and J by 8 bases, leaving 18 bases between them. CDR1 and CDR2 from the germline V gene are MGHRA and YSYEKL. This CDR3 comprises 15 residues. CDR3 amino acids: CASSQLDRNWQGYTF. CDR3 coding DNA: TGCGCCAGCAGCCAACTAGACAGGAATTGGCAAGGCTACACCTTC.

In its sample, this clone was seen a few times. The J gene is TRBJ2-2, the V gene TRBV4-3; D perhaps matches TRBD1 (5 bases). This CDR3 has 14 amino acids. The V end lost 4 bases, the J end lost 2 bases, and 8 bases lay between the germline ends. Germline CDR1 is LGHNA and CDR2 is YSLEER. CDR3 region: CASSLDSNTGELFF. The DNA of the CDR3 is TGCGCCAGCAGCCTCGACAGTAACACCGGGGAGCTGTTTTTT.